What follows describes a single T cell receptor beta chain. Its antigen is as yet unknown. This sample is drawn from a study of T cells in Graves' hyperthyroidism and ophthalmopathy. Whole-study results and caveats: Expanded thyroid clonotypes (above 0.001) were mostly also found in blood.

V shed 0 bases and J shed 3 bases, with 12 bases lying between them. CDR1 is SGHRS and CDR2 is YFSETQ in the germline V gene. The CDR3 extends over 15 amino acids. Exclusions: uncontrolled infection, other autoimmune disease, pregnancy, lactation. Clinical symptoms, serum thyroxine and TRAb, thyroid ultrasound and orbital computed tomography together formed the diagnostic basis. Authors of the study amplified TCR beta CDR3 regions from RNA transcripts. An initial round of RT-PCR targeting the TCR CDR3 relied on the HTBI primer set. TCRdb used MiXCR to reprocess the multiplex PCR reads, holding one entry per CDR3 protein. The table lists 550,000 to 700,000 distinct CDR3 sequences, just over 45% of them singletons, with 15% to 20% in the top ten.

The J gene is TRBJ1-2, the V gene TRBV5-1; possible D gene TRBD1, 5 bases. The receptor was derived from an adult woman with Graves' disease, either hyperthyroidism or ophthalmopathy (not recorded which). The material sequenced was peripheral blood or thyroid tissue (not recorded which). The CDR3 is CASSLDRRKDYGYTF. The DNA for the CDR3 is TGCGCCAGCAGCTTGGACAGGCGGAAGGACTATGGCTACACCTTC. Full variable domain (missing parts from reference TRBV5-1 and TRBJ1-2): KAGVTQTPRYLIKTRGQQVTLSCSPISGHRSVSWYQQTPGQGLQFLFEYFSETQRNKGNFPGRFSGRQFSNSRSEMNVSTLELGDSALYLCASSLDRRKDYGYTFGSGTRLTVV.